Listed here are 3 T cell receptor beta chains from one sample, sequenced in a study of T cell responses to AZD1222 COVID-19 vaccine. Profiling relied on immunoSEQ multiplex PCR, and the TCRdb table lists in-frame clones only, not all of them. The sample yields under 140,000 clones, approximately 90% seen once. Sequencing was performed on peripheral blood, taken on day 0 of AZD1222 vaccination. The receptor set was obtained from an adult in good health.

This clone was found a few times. Here the CDR3 reads CASSQEGQGGGYTF. In nucleotides, the CDR3 is TGCGCCAGCAGCCAAGAGGGACAGGGAGGTGGCTACACCTTC. The rearrangement joins TRBV4-1 to TRBJ1-2; 9 positions agree with TRBD1. J gave up 7 bases and V 0 bases, and 3 bases lay outside the gene matches. Germline V lookup: CDR1 MGHRA, CDR2 YSYEKL. There are 14 residues in the CDR3.

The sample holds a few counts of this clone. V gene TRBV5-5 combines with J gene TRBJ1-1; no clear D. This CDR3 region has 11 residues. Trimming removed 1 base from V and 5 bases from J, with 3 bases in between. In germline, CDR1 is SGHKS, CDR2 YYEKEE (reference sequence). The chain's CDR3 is CASSLRTEAFF. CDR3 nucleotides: TGTGCCAGCAGCTTGCGGACTGAAGCTTTCTTT.

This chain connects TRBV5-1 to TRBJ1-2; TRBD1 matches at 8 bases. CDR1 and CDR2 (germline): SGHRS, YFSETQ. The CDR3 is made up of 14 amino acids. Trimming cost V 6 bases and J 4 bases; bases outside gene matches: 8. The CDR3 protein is CASTEGQEFYGYTF. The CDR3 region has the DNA TGCGCCAGCACAGAGGGACAGGAGTTCTATGGCTACACCTTC.